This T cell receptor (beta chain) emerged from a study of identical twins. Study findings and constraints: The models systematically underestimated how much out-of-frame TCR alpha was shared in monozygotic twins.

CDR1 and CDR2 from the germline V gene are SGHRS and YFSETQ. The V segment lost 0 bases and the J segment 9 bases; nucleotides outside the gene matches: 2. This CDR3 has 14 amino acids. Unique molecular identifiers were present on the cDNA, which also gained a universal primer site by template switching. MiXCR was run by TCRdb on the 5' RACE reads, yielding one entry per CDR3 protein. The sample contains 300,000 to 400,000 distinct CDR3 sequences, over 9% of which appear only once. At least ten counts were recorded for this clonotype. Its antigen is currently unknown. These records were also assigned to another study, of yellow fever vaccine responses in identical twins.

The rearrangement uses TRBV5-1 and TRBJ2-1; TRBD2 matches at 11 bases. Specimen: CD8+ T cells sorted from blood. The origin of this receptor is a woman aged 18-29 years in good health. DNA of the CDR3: TGCGCCAGCAGCTTGGATCTAGCGGGGGGTGAGCAGTTCTTC. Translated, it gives CASSLDLAGGEQFF.